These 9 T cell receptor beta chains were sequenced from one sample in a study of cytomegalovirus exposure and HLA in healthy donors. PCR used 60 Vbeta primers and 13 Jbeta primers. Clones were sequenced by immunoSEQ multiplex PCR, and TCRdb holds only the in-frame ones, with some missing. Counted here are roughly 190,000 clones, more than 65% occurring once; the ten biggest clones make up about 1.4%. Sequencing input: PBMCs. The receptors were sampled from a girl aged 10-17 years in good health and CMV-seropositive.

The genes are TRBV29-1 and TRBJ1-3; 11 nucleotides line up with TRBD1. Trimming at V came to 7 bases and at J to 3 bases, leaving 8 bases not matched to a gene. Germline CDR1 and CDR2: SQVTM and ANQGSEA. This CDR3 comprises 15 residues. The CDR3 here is CSGGTGGSGGNTIYF. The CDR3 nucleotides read TGCAGCGGCGGGACAGGGGGTAGCGGTGGAAACACCATATATTTT.

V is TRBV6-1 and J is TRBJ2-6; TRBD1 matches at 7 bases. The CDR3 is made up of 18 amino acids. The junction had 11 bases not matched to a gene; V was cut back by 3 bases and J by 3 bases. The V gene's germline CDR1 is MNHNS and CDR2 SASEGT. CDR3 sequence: CASSDDRVTAFGANVLTF. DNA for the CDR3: TGTGCCAGCAGTGATGACAGGGTTACAGCGTTTGGGGCCAACGTCCTGACTTTC.

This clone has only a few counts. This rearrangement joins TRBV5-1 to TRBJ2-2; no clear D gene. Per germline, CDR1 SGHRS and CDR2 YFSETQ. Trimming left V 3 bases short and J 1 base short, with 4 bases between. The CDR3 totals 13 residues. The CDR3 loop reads CASSSGNTGELFF. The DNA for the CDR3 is TGCGCCAGCAGCTCAGGGAACACCGGGGAGCTGTTTTTT.

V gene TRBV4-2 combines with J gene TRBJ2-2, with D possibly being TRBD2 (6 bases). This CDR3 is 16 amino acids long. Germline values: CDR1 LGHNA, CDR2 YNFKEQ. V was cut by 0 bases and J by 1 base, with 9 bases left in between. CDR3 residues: CASSQDLRGNTGELFF. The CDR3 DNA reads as TGTGCCAGCAGCCAAGATTTGCGGGGGAACACCGGGGAGCTGTTTTTT.

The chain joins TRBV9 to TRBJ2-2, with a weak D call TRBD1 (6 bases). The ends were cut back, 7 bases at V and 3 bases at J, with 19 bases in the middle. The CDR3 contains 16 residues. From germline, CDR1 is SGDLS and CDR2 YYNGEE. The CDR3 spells CASHVDPSGDTGELFF. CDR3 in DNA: TGTGCCAGCCACGTAGATCCATCAGGGGACACCGGGGAGCTGTTTTTT. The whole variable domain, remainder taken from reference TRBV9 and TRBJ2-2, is DSGVTQTPKHLITATGQRVTLRCSPRSGDLSVYWYQQSLDQGLQFLIQYYNGEERAKGNILERFSAQQFPDLHSELNLSSLELGDSALYFCASHVDPSGDTGELFFGEGSRLTVL.

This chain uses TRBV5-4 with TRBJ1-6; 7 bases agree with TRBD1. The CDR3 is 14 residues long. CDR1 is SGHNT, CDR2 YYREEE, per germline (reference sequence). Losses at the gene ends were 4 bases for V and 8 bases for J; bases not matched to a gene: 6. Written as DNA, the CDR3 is TGTGCCAGCAGCAAAAACAGGGGCGATTCACCCCTCCACTTT. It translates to CASSKNRGDSPLHF.

In DNA form, the CDR3 reads TGTGCCAGCCGGGGCGGGACGGGCAAAAATCAGCCCCAGCATTTT. Translation gives CASRGGTGKNQPQHF. The genes are TRBV2 and TRBJ1-5, with a weak D call TRBD1 (5 bases). The germline gives CDR1 SNHLY, CDR2 FYNNEI. CDR3 length: 15 residues. Trimming took 8 bases from V and 4 from J, leaving 18 bases between them.

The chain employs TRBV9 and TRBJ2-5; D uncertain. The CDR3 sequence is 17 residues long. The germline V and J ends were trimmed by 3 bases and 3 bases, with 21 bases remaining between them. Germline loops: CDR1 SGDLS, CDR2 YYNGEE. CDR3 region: CASSDYYPRYSKETQYF. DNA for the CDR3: TGTGCCAGCAGCGACTACTACCCGCGGTACTCAAAAGAGACCCAGTACTTC.

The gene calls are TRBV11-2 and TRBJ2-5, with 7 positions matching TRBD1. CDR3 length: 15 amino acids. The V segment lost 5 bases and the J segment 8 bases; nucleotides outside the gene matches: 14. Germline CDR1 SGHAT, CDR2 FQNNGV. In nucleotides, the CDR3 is TGTGCCAGCAGCCCGGGACAGCCTGGGACCGGAACCCAGTACTTC. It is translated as CASSPGQPGTGTQYF.